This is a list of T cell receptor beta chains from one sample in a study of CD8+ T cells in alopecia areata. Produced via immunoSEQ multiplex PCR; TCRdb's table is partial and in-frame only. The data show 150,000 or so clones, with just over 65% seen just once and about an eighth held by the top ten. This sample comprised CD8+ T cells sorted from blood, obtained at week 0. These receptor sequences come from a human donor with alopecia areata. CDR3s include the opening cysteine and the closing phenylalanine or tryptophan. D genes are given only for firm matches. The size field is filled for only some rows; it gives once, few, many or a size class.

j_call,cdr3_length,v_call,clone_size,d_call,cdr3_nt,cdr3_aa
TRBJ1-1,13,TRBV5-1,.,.,TGCGCCAGCACGGGGGGGACGAGCACTGAAGCTTTCTTT,CASTGGTSTEAFF
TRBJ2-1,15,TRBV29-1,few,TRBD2,TGCAGCGCCCCTAAAAACGGGGGGAGGCCAGATGAGCAGTTCTTC,CSAPKNGGRPDEQFF
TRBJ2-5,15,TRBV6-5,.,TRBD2,TGTGCCAGCAGGGCTAGCGGGGGAGTTGGAGAGACCCAGTACTTC,CASRASGGVGETQYF
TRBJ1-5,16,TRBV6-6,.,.,TGTGCCAGCAGTTACCTGGGTGGGGGTAACAATCAGCCCCAGCATTTT,CASSYLGGGNNQPQHF
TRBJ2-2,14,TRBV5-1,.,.,TGCGCCAGCAGCTTGGAGCGGAACACCGGGGAGCTGTTTTTT,CASSLERNTGELFF
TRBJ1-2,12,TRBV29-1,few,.,TGCAGCGTTGCTCAGACCGACTATGGCTACACCTTC,CSVAQTDYGYTF
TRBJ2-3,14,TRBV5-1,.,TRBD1,TGCGCCAGCAGCTTTACAGGGGGCACAGATACGCAGTATTTT,CASSFTGGTDTQYF
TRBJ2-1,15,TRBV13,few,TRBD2,TGTGCCAGCAGCTTCTGGTCTAGCGGGGAACTTCGCGGGTTCTTC,CASSFWSSGELRGFF
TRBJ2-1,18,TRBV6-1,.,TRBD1,TGTGCCAGCAGTGAAGAGATGGTTCGACAGGGCTATTCCAATGAGCAGTTCTTC,CASSEEMVRQGYSNEQFF
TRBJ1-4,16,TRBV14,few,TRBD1,TGTGCCAGCAGCCAAGGTACAGGGGGCGGACTGGAAAAACTGTTTTTT,CASSQGTGGGLEKLFF
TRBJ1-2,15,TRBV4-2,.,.,TGTGCCAGCAGCCCTCGAGACAGGACTAACTATGGCTACACCTTC,CASSPRDRTNYGYTF
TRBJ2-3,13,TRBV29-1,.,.,TGCAGCGTTGCGAGGCTAGACGGAGATACGCAGTATTTT,CSVARLDGDTQYF
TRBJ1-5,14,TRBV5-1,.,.,TGCGCCAGCAGACCGGAAGGGTACAATCAGCCCCAGCATTTT,CASRPEGYNQPQHF
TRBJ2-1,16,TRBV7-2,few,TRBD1,TGTGCCAGCAGCCTATCGACAGGGGGCTCTTACAATGAGCAGTTCTTC,CASSLSTGGSYNEQFF
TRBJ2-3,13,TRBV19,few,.,TGTGCCAGTAGATCCGGGGGAGGAGATACGCAGTATTTT,CASRSGGGDTQYF
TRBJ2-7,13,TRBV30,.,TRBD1,TGTGCCGGCTCCGGGACAGTCTTCTACGAGCAGTACTTC,CAGSGTVFYEQYF
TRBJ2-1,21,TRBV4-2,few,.,TGTGCCAGCAGCCACATCCTACCCATGGACCACATTATTTGGCCAGACAATGAGCAGTTCTTC,CASSHILPMDHIIWPDNEQFF
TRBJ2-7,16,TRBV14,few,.,TGTGCCAGCAGCGACCTTTGGGCCAGCCAACTGTACGAGCAGTACTTC,CASSDLWASQLYEQYF
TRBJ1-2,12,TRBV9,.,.,TGTGCCAGCGAGACCGGGGGCTATGGCTACACCTTC,CASETGGYGYTF
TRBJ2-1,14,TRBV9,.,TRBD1,TGTGCCAGCAGCCCCGGGACAGCGTACAATGAGCAGTTCTTC,CASSPGTAYNEQFF
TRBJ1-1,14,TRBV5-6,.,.,TGTGCCAGCAGCTTGGATGGCAGGAACACTGAAGCTTTCTTT,CASSLDGRNTEAFF
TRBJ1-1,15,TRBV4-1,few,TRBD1,TGCGCCAGCAGCCAAAAGACAGGGTTGGACACTGAAGCTTTCTTT,CASSQKTGLDTEAFF
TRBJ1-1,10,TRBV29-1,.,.,TGCAGCGTTGAAATCACTGAAGCTTTCTTT,CSVEITEAFF
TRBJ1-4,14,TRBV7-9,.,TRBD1,TGTGCCAGCAGCCCACCGGACAGGGTCGAAAAACTGTTTTTT,CASSPPDRVEKLFF
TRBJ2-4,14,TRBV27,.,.,TGTGCCAGCAGTTTCTCCGGGACCGGGGACATTCAGTACTTC,CASSFSGTGDIQYF
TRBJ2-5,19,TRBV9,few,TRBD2,TGTGCCAGCATGATCTCTGTGGACGGGAGGCCTAGGACGGTAGAGACCCAGTACTTC,CASMISVDGRPRTVETQYF
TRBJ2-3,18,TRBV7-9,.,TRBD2,TGTGCCAGCAGCTCCGGGACTAGCGGGGGGGCCCCCACAGATACGCAGTATTTT,CASSSGTSGGAPTDTQYF
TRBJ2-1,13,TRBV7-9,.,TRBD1,TGTGCCAGCAGCCGGGACAGGGGCGGTGAGCAGTTCTTC,CASSRDRGGEQFF
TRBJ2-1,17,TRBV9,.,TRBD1,TGTGCCAGCAGCGAAAATGTTGACAGGGGCTCCTACAATGAGCAGTTCTTC,CASSENVDRGSYNEQFF
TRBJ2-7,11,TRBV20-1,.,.,TGCAGTGCTCCTAGGGGGTACGAGCAGTACTTC,CSAPRGYEQYF
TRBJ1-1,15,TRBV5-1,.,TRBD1,TGCGCCAGCAGCCAGGACAGGGGTGGGAGTACTGAAGCTTTCTTT,CASSQDRGGSTEAFF
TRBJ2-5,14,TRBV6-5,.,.,TGTGCCAGCAGTTACTTCGGGCAGGGCCAGACCCAGTACTTC,CASSYFGQGQTQYF
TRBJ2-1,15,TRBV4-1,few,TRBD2,TGCGCCAGCAGCCAGACTAGCGGGGGATACAATGAGCAGTTCTTC,CASSQTSGGYNEQFF
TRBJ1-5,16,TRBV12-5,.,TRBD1,TGTGCTAGTGGTTTGGCTTGGGACAGGGGCAATCAGCCCCAGCATTTT,CASGLAWDRGNQPQHF
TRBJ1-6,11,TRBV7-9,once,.,TGTGCCAGCAGCTCCGCGGCACCCCTCCACTTT,CASSSAAPLHF
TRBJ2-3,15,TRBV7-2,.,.,TGTGCCAGCAGCTTAGGGACGGTTAGCACAGATACGCAGTATTTT,CASSLGTVSTDTQYF
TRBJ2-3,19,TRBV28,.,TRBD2,TGTGCCAGCAGTTTAGTGGGGACTAGCGGGGGGGCCCCCACAGATACGCAGTATTTT,CASSLVGTSGGAPTDTQYF
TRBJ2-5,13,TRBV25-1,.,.,TGTGCCAGCAGTGAATCGAACCAAGAGACCCAGTACTTC,CASSESNQETQYF
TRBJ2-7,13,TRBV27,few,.,TGTGCCAGCAGTTTAGCTCTAACCTACGAGCAGTACTTC,CASSLALTYEQYF
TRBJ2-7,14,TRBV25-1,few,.,TGTGCCAGCAGTGACGGGTTGGGGTTCCACGAGCAGTACTTC,CASSDGLGFHEQYF
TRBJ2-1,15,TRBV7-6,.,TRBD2,TGTGCCAGCAGCTTAGCTAGCGGGGGGCGGAATGAGCAGTTCTTC,CASSLASGGRNEQFF
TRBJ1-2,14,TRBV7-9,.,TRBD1,TGTGCCAGCAGCTCAACCGGGACAGGGGATGGCTACACCTTC,CASSSTGTGDGYTF
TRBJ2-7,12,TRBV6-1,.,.,TGTGCCGGACAGACAATGGTGGGGGAGCAGTACTTC,CAGQTMVGEQYF
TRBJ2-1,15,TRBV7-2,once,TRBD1,TGTGCCAGCAGCTTTACAGGGGGCGCCTACAATGAGCAGTTCTTC,CASSFTGGAYNEQFF
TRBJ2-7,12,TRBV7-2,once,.,TGTGCCAGCAGCTTTAGCTCCTACGAGCAGTACTTC,CASSFSSYEQYF
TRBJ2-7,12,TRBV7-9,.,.,TGTGCCAGCAGCTTAGGGGCCTACGAGCAGTACTTC,CASSLGAYEQYF
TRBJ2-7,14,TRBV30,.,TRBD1,TGTGCCTGGAGTGACAGGGGCAATGAGTACGAGCAGTACTTC,CAWSDRGNEYEQYF
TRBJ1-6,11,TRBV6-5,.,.,TGTGCCAGCGGAGGGAATTCACCCCTCCACTTT,CASGGNSPLHF
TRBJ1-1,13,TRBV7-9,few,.,TGTGCCAGCAGGGTTGTCGGGAACACTGAAGCTTTCTTT,CASRVVGNTEAFF
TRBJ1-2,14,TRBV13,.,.,TGTGCCAGCAGCTTCAGGGGAAAGGACTATGGCTACACCTTC,CASSFRGKDYGYTF
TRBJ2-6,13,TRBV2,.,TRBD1,TGTGCCAACAGGGGCTCTGGGGCCAACGTCCTGACTTTC,CANRGSGANVLTF
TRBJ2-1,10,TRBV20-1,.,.,TGCAGTGCTAGAAAGGGTGAGCAGTTCTTC,CSARKGEQFF
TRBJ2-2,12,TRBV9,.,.,TGTGCCAGCAGCCTGAACACCGGGGAGCTGTTTTTT,CASSLNTGELFF
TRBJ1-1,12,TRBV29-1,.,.,TGCAGCGTTGCGATCGCCTCCACTGAAGCTTTCTTT,CSVAIASTEAFF
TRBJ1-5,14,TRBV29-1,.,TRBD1,TGCAGCGTAAAGACAGGGTCTAACAATCAGCCCCAGCATTTT,CSVKTGSNNQPQHF
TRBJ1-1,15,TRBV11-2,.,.,TGTGCCAGCAGCTTAGAAGGGGCAAGGGACACTGAAGCTTTCTTT,CASSLEGARDTEAFF
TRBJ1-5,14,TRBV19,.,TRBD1,TGTGCCAGTAGTACCACAGGGGCCAATCAGCCCCAGCATTTT,CASSTTGANQPQHF
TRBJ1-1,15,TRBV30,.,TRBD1,TGTGCCTGGAGTACGATCAGGGGGCGGAACACTGAAGCTTTCTTT,CAWSTIRGRNTEAFF
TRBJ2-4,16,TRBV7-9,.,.,TGTGCCAGCAGCACCCGGGACCGTGAAGCCAAAAACATTCAGTACTTC,CASSTRDREAKNIQYF